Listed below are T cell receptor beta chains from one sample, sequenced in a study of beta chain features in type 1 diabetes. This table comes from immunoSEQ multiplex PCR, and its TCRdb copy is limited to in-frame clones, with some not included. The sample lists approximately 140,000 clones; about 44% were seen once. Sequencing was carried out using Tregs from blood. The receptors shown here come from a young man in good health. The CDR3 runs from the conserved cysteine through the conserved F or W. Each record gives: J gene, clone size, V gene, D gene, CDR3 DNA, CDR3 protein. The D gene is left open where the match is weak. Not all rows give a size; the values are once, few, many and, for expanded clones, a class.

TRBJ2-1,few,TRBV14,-,TGTGCCAGCAGCCAAGATCTAGCTTCTGGGGTGTCCTACAATGAGCAGTTCTTC,CASSQDLASGVSYNEQFF
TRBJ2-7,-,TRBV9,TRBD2,TGTGCCAGCAGCCCGGGACTAGCGGGACTCTACGAGCAGTACTTC,CASSPGLAGLYEQYF
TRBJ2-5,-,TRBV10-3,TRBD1,TGTGCCATCAGTAAACAGGGGGCGCGTGGAGAGACCCAGTACTTC,CAISKQGARGETQYF
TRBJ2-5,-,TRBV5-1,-,TGCGCCAGCAGCTTGCTCAAGGGGGCCCAGTACTTC,CASSLLKGAQYF
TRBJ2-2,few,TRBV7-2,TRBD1,TGTGCCAGCAGCCCACGGACAGGGGACACCGGGGAGCTGTTTTTT,CASSPRTGDTGELFF
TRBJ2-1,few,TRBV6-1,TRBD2,TGTGCCAGCAGTGAGCGGCTAGCGGGAGTTTACAATGAGCAGTTCTTC,CASSERLAGVYNEQFF
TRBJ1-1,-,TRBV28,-,TGTGCCAGCAGTTTCTGGCAGGAAGCTTTCTTT,CASSFWQEAFF
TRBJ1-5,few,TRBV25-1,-,TGTGCCAGCAGTGACAGGGTTTATAGCAATCAGCCCCAGCATTTT,CASSDRVYSNQPQHF
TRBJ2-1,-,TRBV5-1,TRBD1,TGCGCCAGCACCTACAGGGGGCTCCACTACAATGAGCAGTTCTTC,CASTYRGLHYNEQFF
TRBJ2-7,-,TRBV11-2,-,TGTGCCAGCAGCTTAGGCCGGACATTCGGCTACGAGCAGTACTTC,CASSLGRTFGYEQYF
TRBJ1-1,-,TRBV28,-,TGTGCCAGCAGTCTTTGGGCGGGGCCGGACACTGAAGCTTTCTTT,CASSLWAGPDTEAFF
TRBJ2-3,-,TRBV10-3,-,TGTGCCATCAGTCGAGGGGGGGGAGAAACAGATACGCAGTATTTT,CAISRGGGETDTQYF
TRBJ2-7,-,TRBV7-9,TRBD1,TGTGCCAGCAGCTTACGACGGGACAGCTCCTACGAGCAGTACTTC,CASSLRRDSSYEQYF
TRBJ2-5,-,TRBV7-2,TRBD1,TGTGCCAGCAGCTTATTTTTTCGACAGGGTGATGGGACCCAGTACTTC,CASSLFFRQGDGTQYF
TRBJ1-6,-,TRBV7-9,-,TGTGCCAGCAGCTTAGTTCCGTTTTCACCCCTCCACTTT,CASSLVPFSPLHF
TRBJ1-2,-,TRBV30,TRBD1,TGTGCCTGGAGTGTACAGGGGGCGGGGGGCTACACCTTC,CAWSVQGAGGYTF
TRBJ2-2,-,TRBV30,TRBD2,TGTGCCTGGAGGGGGACTAGCGGAAACACCGGGGAGCTGTTTTTT,CAWRGTSGNTGELFF
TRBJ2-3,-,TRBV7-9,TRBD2,TGTGCCAGCAGCTTAGCGGCGGGAGGGCCATGGGATACGCAGTATTTT,CASSLAAGGPWDTQYF
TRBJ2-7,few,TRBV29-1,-,TGCAGCGTGCGGGCAGGACGTGTCTACGAGCAGTACTTC,CSVRAGRVYEQYF
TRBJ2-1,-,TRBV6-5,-,TGTGCCAGCAGTCGCAATACGGGGACACACAATGAGCAGTTCTTC,CASSRNTGTHNEQFF
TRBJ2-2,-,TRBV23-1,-,TGCGCCAGCAGTCCCCACCTCCGGGGCGGGGGCGCAACGACCGGGGAGCTGTTTTTT,CASSPHLRGGGATTGELFF
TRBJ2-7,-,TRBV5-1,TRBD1,TGCGCCAGCAGCTTGGGGGGACAGGGCCTCCGGGAGCAGTACTTC,CASSLGGQGLREQYF
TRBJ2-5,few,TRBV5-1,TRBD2,TGCGCCAGCAGAGACCCTAGCGGGTTACAAGAGACCCAGTACTTC,CASRDPSGLQETQYF
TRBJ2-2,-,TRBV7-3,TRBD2,TGTGCCAGCAGCCCCTCACTAGCGGGGGGGCGTACCGGGGAGCTGTTTTTT,CASSPSLAGGRTGELFF
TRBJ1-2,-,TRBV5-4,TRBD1,TGTGCCAGCAGCTGGGGACAGGGGAATGTCTATGGCTACACCTTC,CASSWGQGNVYGYTF
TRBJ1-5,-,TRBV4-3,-,TGCGCCAGCAGCCAACAAATCAATCAGCCCCAGCATTTT,CASSQQINQPQHF
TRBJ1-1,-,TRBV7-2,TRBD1,TGTGCCAGCAGCTTAGTTCCAGGGGGCTTGCGGGGTGAAGCTTTCTTT,CASSLVPGGLRGEAFF
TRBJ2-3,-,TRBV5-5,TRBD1,TGTGCCAGCAGCTCAGACAGGGGGCAGAGGGATACGCAGTATTTT,CASSSDRGQRDTQYF
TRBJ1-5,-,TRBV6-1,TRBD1,TGTGCCAGCAGTTGGGGACAGGGGTTTCAGCCCCAGCATTTT,CASSWGQGFQPQHF
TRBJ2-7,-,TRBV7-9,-,TGTGCCAGCAGCCGACAGGCCGGCCCACAATACGAGCAGTACTTC,CASSRQAGPQYEQYF
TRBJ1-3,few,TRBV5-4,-,TGTGCCAGCAGCACTACCCGGGGGGACAACACCATATATTTT,CASSTTRGDNTIYF
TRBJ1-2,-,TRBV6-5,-,TGTGCCAGCAGTTACTTACGACAGAACTATGGCTACACCTTC,CASSYLRQNYGYTF
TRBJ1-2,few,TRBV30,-,TGTGCCTGCTACACAGGGAGGGCGCTTCTCAGTGGCTACACCTTC,CACYTGRALLSGYTF
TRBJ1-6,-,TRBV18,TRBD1,TGTGCCAGCTCACTCGGGACAGGAAGAGGTTCCCCCCTCCACTTT,CASSLGTGRGSPLHF
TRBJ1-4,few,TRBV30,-,TGTGCCTGGGCCTACGGAGTCGGTGAAAAACTGTTTTTT,CAWAYGVGEKLFF
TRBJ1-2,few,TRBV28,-,TGTGCCAGCAGGCGCATACAGGTCAACTATGGCTACACCTTC,CASRRIQVNYGYTF
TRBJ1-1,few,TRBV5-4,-,TGTGCCAGCAGCTCCAGGGGAACTGAAGCTTTCTTT,CASSSRGTEAFF
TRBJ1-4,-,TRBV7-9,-,TGTGCCAGCCACATGACTAATGAAAAACTGTTTTTT,CASHMTNEKLFF
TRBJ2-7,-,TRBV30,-,TGTGCCTGGGGGCCGGTCCCATACGAGCAGTACTTC,CAWGPVPYEQYF
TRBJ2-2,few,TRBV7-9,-,TGTGCCAGCAGCTTAGGAGAGAACACCGGGGAGCTGTTTTTT,CASSLGENTGELFF
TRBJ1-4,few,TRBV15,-,TGTGCCACCAGCAGAGGCGGTCCACCGTCGAATGAAAAACTGTTTTTT,CATSRGGPPSNEKLFF
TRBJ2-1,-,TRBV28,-,TGTGCCAGCAGTTTAATCGGGACTCACAATGAGCAGTTCTTC,CASSLIGTHNEQFF
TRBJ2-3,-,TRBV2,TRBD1,TGTGCCAGTGGGCAGGACAGGGGCACGGATACGCAGTATTTT,CASGQDRGTDTQYF
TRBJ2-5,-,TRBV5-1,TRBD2,TGCGCCAGCAGCCCGGATAGCGGGGGGGGGAAAGAGACCCAGTACTTC,CASSPDSGGGKETQYF
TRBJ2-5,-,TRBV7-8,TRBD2,TGTGCCAGCAGCTTTCTAGCGGGGGGTCCAGAGACCCAGTACTTC,CASSFLAGGPETQYF
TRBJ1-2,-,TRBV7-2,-,TGTGCCAGCAGCTTAGTGTATGGAGGGGTCCCCCCCCATTATGGCTACACCTTC,CASSLVYGGVPPHYGYTF
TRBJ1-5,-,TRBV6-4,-,TGTGCCAGCAGTGACTCGACAACAGACAATCAGCCCCAGCATTTT,CASSDSTTDNQPQHF
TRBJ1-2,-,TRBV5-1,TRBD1,TGCGCCAGCAGCTTGGGACAGGGGGACTACACCTTC,CASSLGQGDYTF
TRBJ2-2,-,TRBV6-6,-,TGTGCCAGCAGTCCAAGGGCAGGGCGAGACACCGGGGAGCTGTTTTTT,CASSPRAGRDTGELFF
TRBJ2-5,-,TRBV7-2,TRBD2,TGTGCCAGCAGCTTAGATAGCGGGAGGGGTCAAGAGACCCAGTACTTC,CASSLDSGRGQETQYF
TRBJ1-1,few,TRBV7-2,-,TGTGCCAGCAGCTTCGTCGGGGACACTGAAGCTTTCTTT,CASSFVGDTEAFF
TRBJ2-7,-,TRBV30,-,TGTGCCTGGAGTGTCGGCAGGGGAGTCGGCGAGCAGTACTTC,CAWSVGRGVGEQYF
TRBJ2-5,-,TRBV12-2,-,TGTGCAAGTCGTACAGGACCGGGACACCGAATCTTCGAGACCCAGTACTTC,CASRTGPGHRIFETQYF
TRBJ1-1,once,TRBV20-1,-,TGCAGTGGCGGAGTGAACACTGAAGCTTTCTTT,CSGGVNTEAFF